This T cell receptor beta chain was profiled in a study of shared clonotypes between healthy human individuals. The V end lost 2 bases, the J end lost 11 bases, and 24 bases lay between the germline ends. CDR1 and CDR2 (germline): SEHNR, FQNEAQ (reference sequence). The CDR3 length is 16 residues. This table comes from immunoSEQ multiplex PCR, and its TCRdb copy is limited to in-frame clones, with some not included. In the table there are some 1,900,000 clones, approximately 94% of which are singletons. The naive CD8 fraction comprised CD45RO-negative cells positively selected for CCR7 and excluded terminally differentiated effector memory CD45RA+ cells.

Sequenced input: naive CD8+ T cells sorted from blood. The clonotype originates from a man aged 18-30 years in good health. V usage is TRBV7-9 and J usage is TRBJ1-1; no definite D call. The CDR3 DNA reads TGTGCCAGCAGCTTATTGGGCTCTTCTCTGAGATCCTGGGCTTTCTTT. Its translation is CASSLLGSSLRSWAFF.